Listed below are T cell receptor beta chains from one sample, sequenced in a study of siplizumab effects on memory and regulatory T cells. TCRdb keeps only in-frame clones here, not all; method: immunoSEQ multiplex PCR. The repertoire has some 100,000 clones, about 91% of them found once; the top ten carry more than 2.5%. The material sequenced was CD4+ T cells sorted from blood. All receptors come from a human donor in good health. Some clones in this sample may be carry-over from other donors' samples. CDR3s include the opening cysteine and the closing phenylalanine or tryptophan. The D gene is left open where the match is weak. The listing skips clone size in some rows; elsewhere it reads once, few, many or a size class.

CDR3 protein | CDR3 DNA | V gene | clone size | J gene | D gene
CASSPPGGQSLETQYF | TGTGCTAGCAGCCCACCCGGGGGACAGAGCCTAGAGACCCAGTACTTC | TRBV7-7 | NA | TRBJ2-5 | NA
CASSLRREGDIQYF | TGTGCCAGCAGCTTAAGACGGGAAGGAGACATTCAGTACTTC | TRBV7-2 | NA | TRBJ2-4 | NA
CASSLVRPEQFF | TGTGCCAGCAGCTTAGTTCGACCCGAGCAGTTCTTC | TRBV7-2 | NA | TRBJ2-1 | NA
CASSYSRGLTEAFF | TGTGCCAGCAGTTACTCGAGGGGGTTAACTGAAGCTTTCTTT | TRBV6-6 | once | TRBJ1-1 | NA
CASSEMAGWADTQYF | TGTGCCAGCAGTGAAATGGCAGGGTGGGCAGATACGCAGTATTTT | TRBV2 | NA | TRBJ2-3 | NA
CASSFSSGRGDTQYF | TGTGCCAGCAGCTTCAGTAGCGGGAGGGGAGATACGCAGTATTTT | TRBV7-2 | NA | TRBJ2-3 | TRBD2
CASSEGTALGLTDTQYF | TGTGCCAGCAGTGAAGGGACGGCCCTCGGGCTCACAGATACGCAGTATTTT | TRBV6-1 | NA | TRBJ2-3 | NA
CASSRTGKQEKLFF | TGTGCCAGCAGCCGGACAGGGAAACAAGAAAAACTGTTTTTT | TRBV6-6 | once | TRBJ1-4 | TRBD1
CASSSGEAGKLFF | TGTGCCAGCAGCTCCGGAGAAGCGGGGAAACTGTTTTTT | TRBV11-2 | once | TRBJ1-4 | NA
CATSRDLGSNTGELFF | TGTGCCACCAGCAGAGATCTGGGATCGAACACCGGGGAGCTGTTTTTT | TRBV15 | NA | TRBJ2-2 | NA
CASSQGVAEDTQYF | TGTGCCAGCAGCCAGGGGGTTGCGGAAGATACGCAGTATTTT | TRBV9 | NA | TRBJ2-3 | TRBD1
CSVVRDRSYGYTF | TGCAGCGTTGTAAGGGACAGGAGTTATGGCTACACCTTC | TRBV29-1 | NA | TRBJ1-2 | TRBD1
CASSSPGPYYGYTF | TGTGCCAGCAGTTCTCCGGGGCCCTACTATGGCTACACCTTC | TRBV28 | NA | TRBJ1-2 | NA
CASSRTSGRHNTGELFF | TGTGCCAGCAGCCGGACTAGCGGGAGGCACAACACCGGGGAGCTGTTTTTT | TRBV5-4 | NA | TRBJ2-2 | TRBD2
CASSYRLDGGYTF | TGTGCCAGCAGTTACCGGTTGGATGGAGGCTACACCTTC | TRBV6-6 | NA | TRBJ1-2 | NA
CATSRGVGGSYGYTF | TGTGCCACCAGCAGGGGAGTTGGAGGTAGTTATGGCTACACCTTC | TRBV15 | NA | TRBJ1-2 | NA
CASSPPGRAEAFF | TGTGCCAGTAGTCCCCCAGGGCGCGCTGAAGCTTTCTTT | TRBV19 | NA | TRBJ1-1 | NA
CASSLAGDTQYF | TGTGCCAGCAGTTTAGCGGGAGATACGCAGTATTTT | TRBV28 | NA | TRBJ2-3 | NA
CAISDPTSGSSGELFF | TGTGCCATCAGTGATCCGACTAGCGGGAGTTCCGGGGAGCTGTTTTTT | TRBV10-3 | NA | TRBJ2-2 | TRBD2
CTSSQNDSDPTDTQYF | TGCACCAGCAGCCAAAACGACTCGGACCCAACAGATACGCAGTATTTT | TRBV1 | few | TRBJ2-3 | NA
CASRQTGGNEQFF | TGTGCCAGCAGGCAGACGGGTGGCAATGAGCAGTTCTTC | TRBV6-5 | NA | TRBJ2-1 | NA
CASSTQTGNYGYTF | TGTGCCAGTAGTACCCAGACAGGGAACTATGGCTACACCTTC | TRBV19 | NA | TRBJ1-2 | TRBD1
CASSKLGVQETQYF | TGTGCCAGCAGCAAACTGGGGGTCCAAGAGACCCAGTACTTC | TRBV6-5 | NA | TRBJ2-5 | NA
CASSQGTSGRQFF | TGTGCCAGCAGCCAAGGGACTAGCGGGAGGCAGTTCTTC | TRBV14 | NA | TRBJ2-1 | TRBD2
CASTPTSGIETQYF | TGCGCCAGCACCCCGACTAGCGGGATAGAGACCCAGTACTTC | TRBV5-1 | NA | TRBJ2-5 | TRBD2
CASSFSVGTSLTGELFF | TGTGCCAGCAGCTTTAGTGTGGGGACGTCGTTGACCGGGGAGCTGTTTTTT | TRBV5-4 | NA | TRBJ2-2 | NA
CASAPQGGGYTF | TGTGCCAGCGCCCCACAGGGGGGCGGCTACACCTTC | TRBV27 | NA | TRBJ1-2 | TRBD1
CASSLSGATDTQYF | TGTGCCAGCAGCTTGTCCGGGGCCACAGATACGCAGTATTTT | TRBV5-6 | NA | TRBJ2-3 | NA
CASAVRLRGASEAFF | TGTGCTAGTGCAGTACGCCTCAGGGGGGCCAGTGAAGCTTTCTTT | TRBV12-5 | NA | TRBJ1-1 | TRBD1
CASSLSVQGIYEQYF | TGTGCCAGCAGCTTAAGTGTACAGGGTATCTACGAGCAGTACTTC | TRBV7-2 | NA | TRBJ2-7 | NA
CASSQLPPGTSGGSSYNEQFF | TGCGCCAGCAGCCAACTTCCACCCGGGACTAGCGGGGGGAGCTCCTACAATGAGCAGTTCTTC | TRBV4-1 | once | TRBJ2-1 | TRBD2
CASSFRGNTEAFF | TGTGCCAGCAGCTTCAGGGGGAACACTGAAGCTTTCTTT | TRBV11-3 | NA | TRBJ1-1 | NA
CASSLGLAGGLEQFF | TGTGCCAGCAGTTTGGGACTAGCGGGAGGTCTTGAGCAGTTCTTC | TRBV6-6 | NA | TRBJ2-1 | TRBD2
CAVHGTHEEDQPQHF | TGTGCCGTACACGGGACGCACGAAGAGGATCAGCCCCAGCATTTT | TRBV9 | NA | TRBJ1-5 | NA
CASSRPSEVVQYF | TGTGCCAGCAGTCGGCCGAGTGAGGTAGTTCAGTACTTC | TRBV27 | NA | TRBJ2-5 | NA
CASSRIGSFNEKLFF | TGCGCCAGCAGCCGAATAGGGTCTTTTAATGAAAAACTGTTTTTT | TRBV5-1 | NA | TRBJ1-4 | NA
CASSARGWTSGSSSTDTQYF | TGTGCCAGCAGCGCCAGAGGGTGGACTAGCGGGTCCTCTAGCACAGATACGCAGTATTTT | TRBV13 | once | TRBJ2-3 | TRBD2